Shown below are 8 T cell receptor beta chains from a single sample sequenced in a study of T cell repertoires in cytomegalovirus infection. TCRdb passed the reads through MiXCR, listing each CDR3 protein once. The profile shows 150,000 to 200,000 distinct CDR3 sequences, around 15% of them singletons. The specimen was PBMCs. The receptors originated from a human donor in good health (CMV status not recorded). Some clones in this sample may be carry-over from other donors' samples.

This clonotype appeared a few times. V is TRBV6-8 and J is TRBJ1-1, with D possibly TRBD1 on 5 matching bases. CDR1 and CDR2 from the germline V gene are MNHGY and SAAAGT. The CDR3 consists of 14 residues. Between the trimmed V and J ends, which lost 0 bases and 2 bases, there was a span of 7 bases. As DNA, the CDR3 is TGTGCCAGCAGTTACTCGACAGTTAACACTGAAGCTTTCTTT. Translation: CASSYSTVNTEAFF.

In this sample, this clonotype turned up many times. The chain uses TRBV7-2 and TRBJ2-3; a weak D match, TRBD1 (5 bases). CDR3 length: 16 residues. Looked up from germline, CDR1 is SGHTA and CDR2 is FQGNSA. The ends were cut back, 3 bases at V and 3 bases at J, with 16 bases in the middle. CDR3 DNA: TGTGCCAGCAGCTTTACAGGCACTTGGGGAACAGATACGCAGTATTTT. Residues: CASSFTGTWGTDTQYF.

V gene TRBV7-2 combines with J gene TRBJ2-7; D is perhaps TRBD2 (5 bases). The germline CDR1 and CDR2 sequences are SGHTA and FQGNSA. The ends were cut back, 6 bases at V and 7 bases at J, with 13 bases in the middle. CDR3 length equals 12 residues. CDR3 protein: CASRSNRGEQYF. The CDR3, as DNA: TGTGCCAGCAGATCAAATCGCGGGGAGCAGTACTTC.

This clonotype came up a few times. CDR3 residues: CASIPMGISYEQYF. The DNA for the CDR3 is TGTGCCAGCATCCCGATGGGGATCTCCTACGAGCAGTACTTC. The rearrangement links TRBV28 to TRBJ2-7; D not certain. Trimming took off 7 bases at V and 0 bases at J, with 13 bases between the two ends. CDR3 length: 14 amino acids. Germline CDR1 is MDHEN and CDR2 is SYDVKM.

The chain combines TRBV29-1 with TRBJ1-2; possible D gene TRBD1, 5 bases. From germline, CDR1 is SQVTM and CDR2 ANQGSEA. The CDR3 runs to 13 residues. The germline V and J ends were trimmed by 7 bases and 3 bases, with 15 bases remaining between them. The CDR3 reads CSARDPGDYGYTF. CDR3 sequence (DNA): TGCAGCGCCCGGGACCCCGGCGACTATGGCTACACCTTC.

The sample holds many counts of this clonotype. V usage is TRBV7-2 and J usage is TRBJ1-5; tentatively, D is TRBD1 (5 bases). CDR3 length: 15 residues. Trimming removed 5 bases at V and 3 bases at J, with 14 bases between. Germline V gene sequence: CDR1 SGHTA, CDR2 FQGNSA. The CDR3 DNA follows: TGTGCCAGCAGCCCTACCGGGACGGTCAATCAGCCCCAGCATTTT. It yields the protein CASSPTGTVNQPQHF.

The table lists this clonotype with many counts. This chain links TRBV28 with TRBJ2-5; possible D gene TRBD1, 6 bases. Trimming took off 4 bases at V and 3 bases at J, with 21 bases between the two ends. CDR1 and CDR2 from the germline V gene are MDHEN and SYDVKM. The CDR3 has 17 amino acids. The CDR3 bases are TGTGCCAGCAGTTCGCCCGGACAGCTATCTATAGAAGAGACCCAGTACTTC. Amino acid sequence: CASSSPGQLSIEETQYF.

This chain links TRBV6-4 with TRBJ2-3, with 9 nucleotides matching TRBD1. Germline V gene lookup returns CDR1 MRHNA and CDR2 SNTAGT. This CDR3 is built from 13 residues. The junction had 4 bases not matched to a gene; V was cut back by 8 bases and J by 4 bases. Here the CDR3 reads CASGGQGPDTQYF. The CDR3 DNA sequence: TGTGCCAGCGGGGGACAGGGCCCAGATACGCAGTATTTT.